The 17 T cell receptor beta chains listed next were all sequenced from one sample in a study of read filtering for tumor transcriptome and immune sequencing. This library used approximately 370 ng RNA and molecular barcoded adaptors spanning alpha/delta and beta/gamma chains. TCRdb used MiXCR to reprocess the reads, holding one entry per CDR3 protein. The sample lists more than 20,000 distinct CDR3 sequences, around a fifth occurring once. The source material was a population of CD138-negative cells sorted from bone marrow. The receptor source for this set is a donor at least 40 years old with multiple myeloma.

In this sample, this clonotype turned up many times. This chain joins TRBV29-1 and TRBJ2-1; perhaps TRBD2 as D (6 bases). V lost 1 base and J lost 10, with 17 bases in between. The germline V gene has CDR1 SQVTM and CDR2 ANQGSEA. This CDR3 contains 14 residues. For the CDR3, the DNA is TGCAGCGTTGAAGTCAGACTGGTCGCGGGGGAGCAGTTCTTC. Translating gives CSVEVRLVAGEQFF.

Regarding this clonotype: Here the CDR3 omits its conserved ending phenylalanine or tryptophan, so a read error is the likely source. The chain has TRBV5-1 and TRBJ1-5; 11 nucleotides align to TRBD1. CDR3 size: 14 residues. Germline CDR1 reads SGHRS; CDR2 reads YFSETQ. Trimming took 4 bases from V and 6 from J; bases not matched to a gene: 3. In DNA form, the CDR3 reads TGCGCCAGCAGCCCAGGACAGGGGGCTCAGCCCCAGCATCTT. It is translated as CASSPGQGAQPQHL.

Concerning this clonotype: This could be a read error, since a much larger clone is one nucleotide away. The rearrangement links TRBV4-2 to TRBJ2-3; 7 bases line up with TRBD2. J was trimmed by 2 bases and V by 5 bases; bases with no gene match: 10. CDR1 is LGHNA and CDR2 is YNFKEQ in the germline V gene. This CDR3 region has 16 residues. CDR3 amino acids: CASSSTSRGLTDTQYF. CDR3 coding DNA: TGTGCCAGCAGCTCGACTAGCCGGGGCCTCACAGATACGCAGTATTTT.

As concerns this clonotype: Since a much larger clone is just one base distant, this may be a read error. The chain couples TRBV5-8 to TRBJ2-5, with a possible D match to TRBD1 (7 bases). CDR3 size: 12 residues. Germline loops: CDR1 SGHTS, CDR2 YDEGEE. This CDR3 reads CASIQGGETRYF. For the CDR3, the DNA is TGTGCCAGCATCCAGGGGGGAGAGACCCGGTACTTC.

Within the sample, this clonotype is medium-sized. The V call is TRBV27, the J call TRBJ2-7, with a tentative D call TRBD1 (6 bases). V lost 4 bases to trimming and J lost 2 bases, with 12 bases between them. The CDR3 is 14 amino acids. The germline CDR1 and CDR2 sequences are MNHEY and SMNVEV (reference sequence). As DNA, the CDR3 is TGTGCCAGCAGTTCCGGGACACAGGCCTACGAGCAGTACTTC. Amino acid sequence: CASSSGTQAYEQYF.

On this clonotype: A much more abundant neighbour one base away suggests this may be a read error. The chain joins TRBV7-6 to TRBJ2-5; D not certain. The CDR3 runs 11 residues. CDR1 and CDR2 (germline): SGHVS, FNYEAQ. CDR3 region: CASSRAETLYF. The CDR3 nucleotides read TGTGCCAGCAGCCGAGCTGAGACCCTGTACTTC.

The rearrangement links TRBV6-5 to TRBJ1-2; D possibly corresponds to TRBD1 (5 bases). The CDR3 is 13 amino acids. V was cut by 6 bases and J by 1 base, with 9 bases left in between. CDR1 MNHEY and CDR2 SVGAGI come from the germline V gene. The CDR3 loop reads CASRGPSNYGYTF. As DNA, the CDR3 is TGTGCCAGCAGGGGACCGAGTAACTATGGCTACACCTTC.

This clonotype was seen at least ten times. V gene TRBV2 combines with J gene TRBJ2-2, with D maybe TRBD1 (5 bases). The germline CDR1 and CDR2 sequences are SNHLY and FYNNEI. V was shortened by 8 bases and J by 2 bases, with 9 bases between the two germline ends. This CDR3 is 13 amino acids long. The CDR3 loop is CASGRGNTGELFF. The CDR3 region has the DNA TGTGCCAGCGGTAGGGGTAACACCGGGGAGCTGTTTTTT. Full variable domain (missing parts from reference TRBV2 and TRBJ2-2): EPEVTQTPSHQVTQMGQEVILRCVPISNHLYFYWYRQILGQKVEFLVSFYNNEISEKSEIFDDQFSVERPDGSNFTLKIRSTKLEDSAMYFCASGRGNTGELFFGEGSRLTVL.

This clonotype was seen repeatedly, ten times or more. The chain recombines TRBV6-1 with TRBJ2-2; D unclear. This CDR3 comprises 14 residues. V gave up 2 bases and J gave up 8 bases, with 12 bases separating them. The germline CDR1 and CDR2 sequences are MNHNS and SASEGT. This CDR3 is CASSESRLSGELFF. In DNA form, the CDR3 reads TGTGCCAGCAGTGAAAGCCGTTTGTCGGGGGAGCTGTTTTTT.

This clonotype was detected a few times. The J gene is TRBJ2-2, the V gene TRBV2; a weak D match, TRBD1 (5 bases). The germline gives CDR1 SNHLY, CDR2 FYNNEI. Trimming removed 5 bases from V and 9 bases from J, with 13 bases in between. The CDR3 spans 13 residues. The CDR3 DNA reads TGTGCCAGCAGTAGTATAGGGGCCAGGGAGCTGTTTTTT. Translation gives CASSSIGARELFF.

This clonotype was observed at least ten times. The gene calls are TRBV6-5 and TRBJ2-1, with TRBD1 identical over 8 bases. This CDR3 region has 19 residues. The V and J ends lost 2 bases and 0 bases, in that order; junction bases with no gene match: 12. The germline CDR1 and CDR2 sequences are MNHEY and SVGAGI. The CDR3 region is CASSYQPPGGPTSYNEQFF. The CDR3 bases are TGTGCCAGCAGTTACCAACCACCAGGGGGCCCAACCTCCTACAATGAGCAGTTCTTC.

In this sample, this clonotype turned up once. The chain recombines TRBV7-2 with TRBJ2-4, with D maybe TRBD2 (6 bases). This CDR3 is built from 14 residues. CDR1 is SGHTA and CDR2 is FQGNSA in the germline V gene. Trimming stripped 4 bases from V and 9 bases from J, with 16 bases between. CDR3 bases: TGTGCCAGCAGCTCCTTTACGGGGGAGGCCATTCAGTACTTC. Translated, it gives CASSSFTGEAIQYF.

This clonotype was found many times. The chain employs TRBV18 and TRBJ1-6; D gene unclear. V dropped 2 bases and J dropped 2 bases, with 10 bases sitting between them. Germline V gene lookup returns CDR1 KGHSH and CDR2 LQKENI. This CDR3 is 16 amino acids long. CDR3 nucleotides: TGTGCCAGCTCACCAGTCGGCAACACCTATAATTCACCCCTCCACTTT. Protein product: CASSPVGNTYNSPLHF.

This clonotype was observed a few times. J is TRBJ1-1 and V is TRBV20-1; possible D gene TRBD1, 5 bases. The V gene's germline CDR1 is DFQATT and CDR2 SNEGSKA (reference sequence). Trimming took 4 bases from V and 1 from J, leaving 13 bases between them. The length of the CDR3 is 14 residues. CDR3 coding DNA: TGCAGTGCTAAGTTACAGGTTTCGAACACTGAAGCTTTCTTT. Translated, it gives CSAKLQVSNTEAFF.

This clonotype was seen ten or more times. The chain recombines TRBV2 with TRBJ1-4, with 8 bases identical to TRBD1. The V segment lost 5 bases and the J segment 0 bases; nucleotides outside the gene matches: 5. The CDR3 loop spans 16 amino acids. Per germline, CDR1 SNHLY and CDR2 FYNNEI. The CDR3: CASSHGQGATNEKLFF. The CDR3 coding sequence is TGTGCCAGCAGTCACGGACAGGGTGCAACTAATGAAAAACTGTTTTTT.

This clonotype has a handful of counts. J is TRBJ1-1 and V is TRBV6-5; 7 positions match TRBD1. J was trimmed by 2 bases and V by 5 bases; bases with no gene match: 5. The germline V gene encodes CDR1 MNHEY and CDR2 SVGAGI. The CDR3 consists of 14 residues. CDR3 sequence reads: CASSRAGGNTEAFF. The DNA for the CDR3 is TGTGCCAGCAGTAGGGCAGGGGGAAACACTGAAGCTTTCTTT.

This clonotype has at least ten counts. V and J are TRBV6-6 and TRBJ2-1; D might be TRBD2 (6 bases). CDR1 and CDR2 from the germline V gene are MNHNY and SVGAGI (reference sequence). The CDR3 sequence is 15 residues long. Between the trimmed V and J ends, which lost 6 bases and 6 bases, there was a span of 18 bases. CDR3 protein: CASSSRGFRSNEQFF. CDR3 DNA sequence: TGTGCCAGCAGCTCCCGGGGGTTTAGAAGCAATGAGCAGTTCTTC.